A single sample gave rise to the 20 T cell receptor beta chains below, sequenced in a study of cytomegalovirus exposure and HLA in healthy donors. The primer mix had 60 Vbeta and 13 Jbeta primers. Measured with immunoSEQ multiplex PCR; TCRdb has only the in-frame clones, and not every one. Found here are about 190,000 clones, over 75% of them singletons; the top ten hold 3.5% to 4%. Material for sequencing was PBMCs. The receptors derive from a man aged 50 or older in good health and CMV-seronegative.

Turning to this clone: One junction end does not reproduce the germline sequence, and a read error may be involved. The rearrangement links TRBV2 to TRBJ1-1, with a possible D match to TRBD1 (6 bases). Per the germline V gene, CDR1 is SNHLY and CDR2 is FYNNEI. The CDR3 is made up of 13 amino acids. This CDR3 is CVSGVGGFAEAFF. In nucleotides, the CDR3 is TGTGTCAGCGGGGTAGGGGGTTTCGCTGAAGCTTTCTTT.

V and J are TRBV6-6 and TRBJ2-7; TRBD1 agrees at 9 bases. From germline, CDR1 is MNHNY and CDR2 SVGAGI (reference sequence). The CDR3 consists of 15 residues. The junction had 12 bases not matched to a gene; V was cut back by 6 bases and J by 6 bases. CDR3 residues: CASSQLRDRAIEQYF. In DNA, the CDR3 is TGTGCCAGCAGCCAACTCCGGGACAGGGCGATCGAGCAGTACTTC.

The V gene is TRBV13, the J gene TRBJ1-6, with 8 bases fitting TRBD1. V trimming: 8 bases; J trimming: 6 bases; junction bases outside the gene matches: 0. The CDR3 length is 12 residues. Per germline, CDR1 PRHDT and CDR2 FYEKMQ (reference sequence). The chain's CDR3 is CASGTGNSPLHF. DNA for the CDR3: TGTGCCAGCGGGACAGGTAATTCACCCCTCCACTTT.

In this sample, this clone turned up once. This chain uses TRBV4-2 with TRBJ2-3; 7 positions agree with TRBD1. The CDR3 is 15 residues long. The junction had 4 bases not matched to a gene; V was cut back by 4 bases and J by 0 bases. CDR1 LGHNA and CDR2 YNFKEQ come from the germline V gene. CDR3 in DNA: TGTGCCAGCAGCCCTCGGACAGGTAGCACAGATACGCAGTATTTT. The encoded protein is CASSPRTGSTDTQYF.

V is TRBV13 and J is TRBJ1-2, with D possibly TRBD1 on 5 matching bases. The CDR3 runs to 12 residues. V lost 5 bases and J 4 bases, leaving 8 bases between the germline ends. Per the germline V gene, CDR1 is PRHDT and CDR2 is FYEKMQ (reference sequence). The CDR3 bases are TGTGCCAGCAGCCACGACAGCTATGGCTACACCTTC. Amino acid sequence: CASSHDSYGYTF.

The chain links TRBV19 to TRBJ2-1; 9 nucleotides match TRBD2. This CDR3 is built from 15 residues. The V and J ends lost 4 bases and 7 bases, in that order; junction bases with no gene match: 8. Germline CDR1 and CDR2: LNHDA and SQIVND (reference sequence). CDR3 nucleotide sequence: TGTGCCAGTAGTAGCTTAGCGGGGGTGGTGAATGAGCAGTTCTTC. As protein: CASSSLAGVVNEQFF.

This clone was observed once. Other DNA sequences of this sample code for an identical CDR3. V and J are TRBV5-6 and TRBJ2-7; 9 positions match TRBD1. The CDR3 contains 14 residues. Germline CDR1 is SGHDT and CDR2 is YYEEEE. V was clipped by 3 bases and J by 2 bases; unmatched bases: 3. CDR3 DNA: TGTGCCAGCAGCTCTGGGACAGGGACCTACGAGCAGTACTTC. As protein: CASSSGTGTYEQYF.

The rearrangement uses TRBV4-2 and TRBJ2-7; the match to TRBD1 covers 11 bases. This CDR3 is built from 15 residues. V was clipped by 0 bases and J by 9 bases; unmatched bases: 7. The V gene's germline CDR1 is LGHNA and CDR2 YNFKEQ. In DNA form, the CDR3 reads TGTGCCAGCAGCCAAGATATCGCGGGACAGGGGGGGCAGTACTTC. Amino acids: CASSQDIAGQGGQYF.

V gene TRBV5-1 combines with J gene TRBJ2-7; 9 positions match TRBD1. The germline V gene has CDR1 SGHRS and CDR2 YFSETQ. Trimming took 4 bases from V and 6 from J; bases not matched to a gene: 8. The CDR3 spans 14 residues. This CDR3 reads CASSPGTGHGEQYF. The DNA of the CDR3 is TGCGCCAGCAGCCCGGGGACAGGGCACGGCGAGCAGTACTTC.

The chain has TRBV19 and TRBJ2-1; 9 nucleotides align to TRBD1. J gave up 12 bases and V 4 bases, and 7 bases lay outside the gene matches. CDR1 LNHDA and CDR2 SQIVND come from the germline V gene (reference sequence). CDR3 size: 13 residues. In DNA form, the CDR3 reads TGTGCCAGTAGTAACTTCGACAGGGGGGCGCAGTTCTTC. This sequence encodes CASSNFDRGAQFF.

CDR3 sequence: CASSLDRSTVNEQFF. For the CDR3, the DNA is TGTGCCAGCAGCTTGGACAGGTCGACTGTCAATGAGCAGTTCTTC. The chain couples TRBV5-4 to TRBJ2-1; possibly TRBD1 for D (5 bases). This CDR3 comprises 15 residues. Looked up from germline, CDR1 is SGHNT and CDR2 is YYREEE (reference sequence). V lost 0 bases and J 6 bases, leaving 13 bases between the germline ends.

The chain joins TRBV10-3 to TRBJ2-7, with 8 bases fitting TRBD1. Germline loops: CDR1 ENHRY, CDR2 SYGVKD. This CDR3 is 17 amino acids long. Trimming cost V 0 bases and J 2 bases; bases outside gene matches: 9. This CDR3 reads CAISESSGGGPTYEQYF. CDR3 DNA sequence: TGTGCCATCAGTGAGTCGTCAGGGGGCGGTCCAACCTACGAGCAGTACTTC.

This chain uses TRBV27 with TRBJ2-1; D is perhaps TRBD2 (6 bases). Germline assignment: CDR1 MNHEY and CDR2 SMNVEV (reference sequence). Deletions cut 5 bases from V and 4 bases from J, with 18 bases between. The CDR3 spans 16 residues. CDR3 DNA sequence: TGTGCCAGCAGTCCGGGGACTGGCCCCAGATACAATGAGCAGTTCTTC. Protein sequence: CASSPGTGPRYNEQFF.

This sequence joins TRBV9 and TRBJ2-1; the match to TRBD1 covers 12 bases. The CDR3 sequence is 17 residues long. V lost 3 bases to trimming and J lost 5 bases; unmatched junction nucleotides: 9. Germline CDR1 reads SGDLS; CDR2 reads YYNGEE. DNA for the CDR3: TGTGCCAGCAGCGGCCCCGGGACAGGGGGCGCCCACAATGAGCAGTTCTTC. It is translated as CASSGPGTGGAHNEQFF.

The J gene is TRBJ1-6, the V gene TRBV27; D gene unclear. V lost 3 bases and J 5 bases, leaving 20 bases between the germline ends. The CDR3 runs 18 residues. Germline values: CDR1 MNHEY, CDR2 SMNVEV (reference sequence). The CDR3 DNA reads TGTGCCAGCAGTTTGCCCCGAGGGTGGGGTAGGGATAATTCACCCCTCCACTTT. This translates into CASSLPRGWGRDNSPLHF.

The chain combines TRBV9 with TRBJ2-5, with 7 nucleotides matching TRBD1. Germline trimming cut 4 bases from V and 5 bases from J; bases unmatched to any gene: 11. Germline V gives CDR1 SGDLS, CDR2 YYNGEE. This CDR3 is built from 15 residues. In nucleotides, the CDR3 is TGTGCCAGCAGCCATTCCCGACAGGGCCGTGAGACCCAGTACTTC. Translating it yields CASSHSRQGRETQYF.

CDR3 sequence: CSVSTDSGGYEQYF. Written as DNA, the CDR3 is TGCAGCGTTAGTACGGATAGCGGGGGCTACGAGCAGTACTTC. The rearrangement uses TRBV29-1 and TRBJ2-7; TRBD2 aligns across 9 bases. The CDR3 runs to 14 residues. Germline loops: CDR1 SQVTM, CDR2 ANQGSEA. V trimming: 5 bases; J trimming: 3 bases; junction bases outside the gene matches: 8.

The chain combines TRBV9 with TRBJ2-7, with TRBD1 matching 8 bases. Germline-derived CDR1 and CDR2 are SGDLS and YYNGEE. This CDR3 region has 13 residues. The V gene end was trimmed by 3 bases and the J gene end by 6 bases; junction bases not matched to a gene: 5. The CDR3 bases are TGTGCCAGCAGCGGGCCAGGGGGCAGCGAGCAGTACTTC. Its protein product is CASSGPGGSEQYF.

The chain recombines TRBV7-2 with TRBJ2-5; no firm D call. Germline-derived CDR1 and CDR2 are SGHTA and FQGNSA. Trimming took off 3 bases at V and 5 bases at J, with 16 bases between the two ends. This CDR3 spans 15 amino acids. Here the CDR3 DNA reads TGTGCCAGCAGCTTCGTACAGACCCCTCGGGAGACCCAGTACTTC. Its translation is CASSFVQTPRETQYF.

The chain recombines TRBV28 with TRBJ1-4; TRBD1 is a possible D gene (5 bases). In germline, CDR1 is MDHEN, CDR2 SYDVKM. V was trimmed by 7 bases and J by 8 bases, leaving 14 bases between them. CDR3 length: 13 amino acids. CDR3 coding DNA: TGTGCCAGCAAGGGGCCCGGAGGGGAAAAACTGTTTTTT. Amino acids: CASKGPGGEKLFF.